The 16 T cell receptor beta chains in this list originate from one sample, sequenced in a study of blood T cell repertoires in COVID-19. TCRdb keeps only in-frame clones here, not all; method: immunoSEQ multiplex PCR. Here the sample spans 300,000 or so clones, more than 80% being singletons. The sample was peripheral blood. The receptors shown here come from a woman aged 35 to 49 with acute or convalescent COVID-19.

V and J are TRBV9 and TRBJ1-1; 9 bases fit TRBD1. Germline CDR1 SGDLS, CDR2 YYNGEE. CDR3 size: 17 residues. Losses at the gene ends were 3 bases for V and 2 bases for J; bases not matched to a gene: 11. CDR3 protein: CASSANRGRGGNTEAFF. CDR3 DNA: TGTGCCAGCAGCGCGAACAGGGGGCGCGGGGGTAACACTGAAGCTTTCTTT.

The chain combines TRBV5-1 with TRBJ1-6; 8 bases align to TRBD1. Germline V gene data show CDR1 as SGHRS and CDR2 as YFSETQ. The length of the CDR3 is 16 residues. J was trimmed by 6 bases and V by 0 bases; bases with no gene match: 5. The CDR3 protein is CASSLGQGTSNSPLHF. The CDR3 coding sequence is TGCGCCAGCAGCTTGGGACAGGGGACGTCTAATTCACCCCTCCACTTT.

This clone was detected only once. The rearrangement uses TRBV6-5 and TRBJ1-2; D is perhaps TRBD1 (5 bases). The CDR3 extends over 13 amino acids. The germline V gene has CDR1 MNHEY and CDR2 SVGAGI. V was trimmed by 6 bases and J by 3 bases, leaving 11 bases between them. The CDR3 loop reads CASRDRRDYGYTF. CDR3 DNA sequence: TGTGCCAGCAGAGACAGACGGGACTATGGCTACACCTTC.

The chain combines TRBV7-2 with TRBJ1-4; D perhaps matches TRBD1 (5 bases). The CDR3 is 14 residues long. The germline V and J ends were trimmed by 6 bases and 8 bases, with 16 bases remaining between them. From germline, CDR1 is SGHTA and CDR2 FQGNSA. The CDR3 loop reads CASRISQGREKLFF. CDR3 nucleotide sequence: TGTGCCAGCAGAATTAGTCAGGGTCGGGAAAAACTGTTTTTT.

The rearrangement joins TRBV18 to TRBJ2-7, with D possibly matching TRBD2 (6 bases). Germline V gene sequence: CDR1 KGHSH, CDR2 LQKENI. V shed 5 bases and J shed 2 bases, with 7 bases lying between them. The CDR3 runs 12 residues. The CDR3 DNA reads TGTGCCAGCTCAGCGGGGACCTACGAGCAGTACGTC. Its protein product is CASSAGTYEQYV.

This chain uses TRBV27 with TRBJ1-5, with TRBD1 matching 7 bases. The CDR3 extends over 13 amino acids. V was clipped by 7 bases and J by 2 bases; unmatched bases: 2. CDR1 and CDR2 from the germline V gene are MNHEY and SMNVEV (reference sequence). The CDR3 DNA sequence: TGTGCCAGCAAAGGGACAGGCAATCAGCCCCAGCATTTT. This gives the protein CASKGTGNQPQHF.

This clone has a single count. The rearrangement uses TRBV5-8 and TRBJ2-1, with 7 bases aligning to TRBD1. This CDR3 has 15 residues. Trimming removed 4 bases from V and 0 bases from J; junction bases left unmatched: 4. Germline lookup yields CDR1 SGHTS and CDR2 YDEGEE. CDR3 in amino acids: CASSVTGSSYNEQFF. The CDR3 DNA follows: TGTGCCAGCAGCGTGACAGGGAGCTCCTACAATGAGCAGTTCTTC.

In its sample, this clone was seen a few times. The chain combines TRBV11-2 with TRBJ2-2; D may be TRBD1 (5 bases). Germline V gives CDR1 SGHAT, CDR2 FQNNGV. The V gene lost 3 bases and the J gene lost 0 bases, with 8 bases spanning the gap. CDR3 size: 15 residues. As DNA, the CDR3 is TGTGCCAGCAGCTTTGCCAGGGCGAACACCGGGGAGCTGTTTTTT. Its translation: CASSFARANTGELFF.

The chain recombines TRBV3-1 (or the pseudogene TRBV3-2) with TRBJ2-4; 8 bases are shared with TRBD2. The length of the CDR3 is 20 residues. Germline V gives CDR1 LGHDT, CDR2 YNNKEL (reference sequence). V lost 4 bases and J lost 0; bases outside the gene matches: 17. CDR3 in amino acids: CASSLKRQRGTTLAKNIQYF. As DNA, the CDR3 is TGTGCCAGCAGCCTTAAGCGTCAGCGGGGGACCACACTAGCCAAAAACATTCAGTACTTC.

J is TRBJ2-5 and V is TRBV6-5; D call uncertain. Germline lookup yields CDR1 MNHEY and CDR2 SVGAGI. This CDR3 region has 14 residues. The V end was cut by 4 bases, the J end by 5 bases, with 14 bases between. CDR3 sequence reads: CASSSRIPAETQYF. The CDR3 DNA is TGTGCCAGCAGTTCGCGGATCCCCGCGGAGACCCAGTACTTC.

V and J are TRBV19 and TRBJ1-1; D is ambiguous. Trimming removed 3 bases at V and 3 bases at J, with 8 bases between. Germline V CDR1 and CDR2: LNHDA, SQIVND (reference sequence). The CDR3 runs to 13 residues. The CDR3 DNA is TGTGCCAGTAGTATTGTGGCGGACACTGAAGCTTTCTTT. Translation gives CASSIVADTEAFF. Supplemented by reference TRBV19 and TRBJ1-1, the full variable domain reads DGGITQSPKYLFRKEGQNVTLSCEQNLNHDAMYWYRQDPGQGLRLIYYSQIVNDFQKGDIAEGYSVSREKKESFPLTVTSAQKNPTAFYLCASSIVADTEAFFGQGTRLTVV.

The genes are TRBV23-1 and TRBJ2-1, with 9 bases lining up with TRBD1. TRBV23-1 is sorted into the ORF group, with uncertain function. V dropped 7 bases and J dropped 8; count of bases not matched to a gene: 21. The CDR3 contains 18 residues. The CDR3 loop is CASTSQYQQGARKHEQFF. In DNA, the CDR3 is TGCGCCAGCACTTCTCAATACCAACAGGGGGCGCGTAAACATGAGCAGTTCTTC.

The gene calls are TRBV19 and TRBJ1-2; possibly TRBD1 for D (6 bases). V lost 3 bases to trimming and J lost 5 bases, with 7 bases between them. Germline CDR1 LNHDA, CDR2 SQIVND (reference sequence). This CDR3 comprises 12 residues. This CDR3 reads CASSIGQYGYTF. CDR3 DNA sequence: TGTGCCAGTAGTATTGGACAGTATGGCTACACCTTC.

This chain joins TRBV29-1 and TRBJ1-5, with 7 bases identical to TRBD1. The CDR3 length is 13 residues. V shed 7 bases and J 5 bases; nucleotides not matched to a gene: 8. Germline CDR1 reads SQVTM; CDR2 reads ANQGSEA. The CDR3 loop reads CSGMTGFDQPQHF. CDR3 sequence (DNA): TGCAGCGGCATGACAGGGTTTGATCAGCCCCAGCATTTT.

The chain combines TRBV4-2 with TRBJ2-1; 11 bases fit TRBD2. The V and J ends lost 4 bases and 10 bases, in that order; junction bases with no gene match: 15. Per the germline V gene, CDR1 is LGHNA and CDR2 is YNFKEQ. This CDR3 spans 17 amino acids. The CDR3 coding sequence is TGTGCCAGCAGCCGGCCCGCGCTAGCGGGGGGCCCGGAGGAGCAGTTCTTC. This sequence encodes CASSRPALAGGPEEQFF.

The chain carries TRBV7-9 and TRBJ1-2, with 8 bases aligning to TRBD1. The germline gives CDR1 SEHNR, CDR2 FQNEAQ (reference sequence). Trimming cost V 3 bases and J 9 bases; bases outside gene matches: 12. The CDR3 sequence is 15 residues long. CDR3 amino acids: CASSFTGTGPSSYTF. The CDR3, as DNA: TGTGCCAGCAGCTTTACCGGGACAGGCCCCTCGAGCTACACCTTC.